Listed below are T cell receptor beta chains from one sample, sequenced in a study of T cell responses to AZD1222 COVID-19 vaccine. Only in-frame clones appear in the TCRdb table, and some are missing; sequencing was by immunoSEQ multiplex PCR. The sample shows 70,000 to 90,000 clones, about 78% of them seen only once. The sequencing used peripheral blood, collected on day 0 of AZD1222 vaccination. The receptors here all came from an adult in good health. Each CDR3 is given with its conserved first and last residue.

j_gene | v_gene | CDR3aa
TRBJ2-2 | TRBV3-1/TRBV3-2 | CASSSWDSNTGELFF
TRBJ2-1 | TRBV24-1 | CATSDSGQGGTGVLNEQFF
TRBJ2-7 | TRBV6-5 | CASRRSGRSHEQYF
TRBJ2-2 | TRBV7-9 | CASSLMRGETGELFF
TRBJ2-1 | TRBV19 | CASSRTGHNEQFF
TRBJ1-6 | TRBV3-1/TRBV3-2 | CASSQGGGYNSPLHF
TRBJ2-4 | TRBV28 | CASRLWDQNIQYF
TRBJ1-1 | TRBV2 | CASSLTLNTEAFF
TRBJ1-1 | TRBV27 | CASSLSAGANTEAFF
TRBJ1-5 | TRBV7-2 | CASSFNWGGPQHF
TRBJ2-3 | TRBV29-1 | CSVEGARGADTQYF
TRBJ2-7 | TRBV29-1 | CSVRGWLAGDDEQYF
TRBJ2-7 | TRBV5-8 | CASRRTSGSYEQYF
TRBJ1-5 | TRBV18 | CASSPQGQGTQPQHF
TRBJ1-2 | TRBV5-1 | CASSLGTDSGYTF
TRBJ2-1 | TRBV10-3 | CAISESGGMGGNEQFF
TRBJ2-7 | TRBV5-6 | CASSAGGYEQYF
TRBJ1-2 | TRBV9 | CASSPSAAYNGYTF
TRBJ2-4 | TRBV9 | CASSVGVGEEDIQYF